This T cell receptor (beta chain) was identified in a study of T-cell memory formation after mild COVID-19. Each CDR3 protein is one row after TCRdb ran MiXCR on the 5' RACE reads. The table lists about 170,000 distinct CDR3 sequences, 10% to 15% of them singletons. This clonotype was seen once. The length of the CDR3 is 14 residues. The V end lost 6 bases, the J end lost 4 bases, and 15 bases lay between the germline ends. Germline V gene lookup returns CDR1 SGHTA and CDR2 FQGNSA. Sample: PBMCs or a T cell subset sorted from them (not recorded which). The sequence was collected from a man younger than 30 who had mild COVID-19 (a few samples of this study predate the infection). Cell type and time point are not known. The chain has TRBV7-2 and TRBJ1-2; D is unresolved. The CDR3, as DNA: TGTGCCAGCAGTCTACGCTTGGCAATCTATGGCTACACCTTC. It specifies CASSLRLAIYGYTF.